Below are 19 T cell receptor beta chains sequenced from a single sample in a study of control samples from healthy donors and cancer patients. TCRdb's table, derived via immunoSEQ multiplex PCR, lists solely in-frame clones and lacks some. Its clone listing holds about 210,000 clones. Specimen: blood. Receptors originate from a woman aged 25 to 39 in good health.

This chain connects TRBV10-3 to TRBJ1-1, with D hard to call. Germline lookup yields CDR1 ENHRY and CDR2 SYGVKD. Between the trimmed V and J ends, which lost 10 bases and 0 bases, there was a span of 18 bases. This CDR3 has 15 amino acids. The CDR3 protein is CASLQDGRVNTEAFF. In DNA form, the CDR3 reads TGTGCCAGCCTGCAGGATGGGAGGGTGAACACTGAAGCTTTCTTT.

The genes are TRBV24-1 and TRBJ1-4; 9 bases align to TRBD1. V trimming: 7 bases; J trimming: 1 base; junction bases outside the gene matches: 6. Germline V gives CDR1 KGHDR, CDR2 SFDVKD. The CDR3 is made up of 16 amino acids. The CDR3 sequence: CATSPGTGKTNEKLFF. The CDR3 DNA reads TGTGCCACCAGCCCCGGGACAGGGAAAACTAATGAAAAACTGTTTTTT.

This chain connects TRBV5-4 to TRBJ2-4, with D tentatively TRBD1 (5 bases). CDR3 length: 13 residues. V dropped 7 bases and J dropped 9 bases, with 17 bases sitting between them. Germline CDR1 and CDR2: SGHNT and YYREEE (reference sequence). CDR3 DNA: TGTGCCAGCTGGAGATACCCTACAGGCATTCAGTACTTC. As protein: CASWRYPTGIQYF.

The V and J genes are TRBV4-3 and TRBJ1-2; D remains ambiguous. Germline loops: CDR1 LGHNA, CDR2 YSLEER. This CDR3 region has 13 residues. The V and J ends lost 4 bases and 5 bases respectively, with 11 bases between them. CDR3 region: CASSLTNYYGYTF. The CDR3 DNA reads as TGCGCCAGCAGCCTCACAAATTATTATGGCTACACCTTC.

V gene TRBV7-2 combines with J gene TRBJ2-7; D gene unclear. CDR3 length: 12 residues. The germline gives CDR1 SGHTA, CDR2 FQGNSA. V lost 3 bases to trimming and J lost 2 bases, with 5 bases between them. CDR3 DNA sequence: TGTGCCAGCAGCTTCGGTGCCTACGAGCAGTACTTC. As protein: CASSFGAYEQYF.

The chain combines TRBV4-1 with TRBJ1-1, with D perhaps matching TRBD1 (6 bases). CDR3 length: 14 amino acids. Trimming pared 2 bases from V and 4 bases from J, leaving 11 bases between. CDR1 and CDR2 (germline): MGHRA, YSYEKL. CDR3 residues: CASSQLTGTTEAFF. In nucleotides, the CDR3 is TGCGCCAGCAGCCAACTAACAGGGACCACTGAAGCTTTCTTT.

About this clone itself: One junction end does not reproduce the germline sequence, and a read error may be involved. CDR3 amino acids: CASSYSARVPEAQYF. The CDR3 DNA is TGTGCCAGCAGTTACTCGGCCCGGGTCCCAGAGGCCCAGTACTTC. The chain links TRBV6-5 to TRBJ2-5; D is undetermined. The CDR3 is 15 amino acids. Germline V lookup: CDR1 MNHEY, CDR2 SVGAGI.

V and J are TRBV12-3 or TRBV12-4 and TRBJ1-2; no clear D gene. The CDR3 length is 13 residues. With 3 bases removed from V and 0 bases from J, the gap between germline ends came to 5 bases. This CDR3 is CASSLSPNYGYTF. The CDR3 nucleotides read TGTGCCAGCAGTTTGAGCCCTAACTATGGCTACACCTTC.

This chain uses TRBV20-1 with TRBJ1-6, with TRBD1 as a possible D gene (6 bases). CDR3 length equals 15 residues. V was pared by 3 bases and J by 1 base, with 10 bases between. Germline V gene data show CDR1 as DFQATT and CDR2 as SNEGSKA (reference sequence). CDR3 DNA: TGCAGTGCTAGTGGCAGGGGATCCTATAATTCACCCCTCCACTTT. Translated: CSASGRGSYNSPLHF.

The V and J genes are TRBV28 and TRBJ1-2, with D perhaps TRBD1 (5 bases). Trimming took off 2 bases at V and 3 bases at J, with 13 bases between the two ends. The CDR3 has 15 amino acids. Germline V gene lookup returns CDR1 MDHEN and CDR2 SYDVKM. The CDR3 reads CASSLPPGFDYGYTF. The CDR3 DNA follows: TGTGCCAGCAGTTTACCGCCAGGGTTCGACTATGGCTACACCTTC.

The CDR3 nucleotides read TGTGCCAGCAGCCTCGGGTTTTCGGGTCTTTACAATGAGCAGTTCTTC. This gives the protein CASSLGFSGLYNEQFF. The rearrangement links TRBV7-9 to TRBJ2-1; D remains unclear. Trimming pared 5 bases from V and 4 bases from J, leaving 18 bases between. CDR1 is SEHNR, CDR2 FQNEAQ, per germline (reference sequence). This CDR3 has 16 residues.

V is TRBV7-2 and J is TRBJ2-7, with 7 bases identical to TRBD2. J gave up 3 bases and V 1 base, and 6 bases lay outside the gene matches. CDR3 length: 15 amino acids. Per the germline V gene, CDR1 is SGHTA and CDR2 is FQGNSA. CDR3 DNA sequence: TGTGCCAGCAGCTTAGGGGCGGGGGAACTCTACGAGCAGTACTTC. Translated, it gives CASSLGAGELYEQYF. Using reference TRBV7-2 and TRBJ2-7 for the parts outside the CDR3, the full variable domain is GAGVSQSPSNKVTEKGKDVELRCDPISGHTALYWYRQSLGQGLEFLIYFQGNSAPDKSGLPSDRFSAERTGGSVSTLTIQRTQQEDSAVYLCASSLGAGELYEQYFGPGTRLTVT.

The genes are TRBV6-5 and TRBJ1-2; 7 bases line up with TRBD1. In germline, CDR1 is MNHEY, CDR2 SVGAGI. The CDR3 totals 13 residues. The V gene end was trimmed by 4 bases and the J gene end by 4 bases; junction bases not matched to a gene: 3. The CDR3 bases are TGTGCCAGCAGTTCTTGGACAGGCTATGGCTACACCTTC. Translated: CASSSWTGYGYTF.

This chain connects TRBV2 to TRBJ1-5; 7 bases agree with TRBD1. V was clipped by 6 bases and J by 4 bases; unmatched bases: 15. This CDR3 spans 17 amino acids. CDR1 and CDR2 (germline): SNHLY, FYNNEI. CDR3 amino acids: CASRPGQAGRRNQPQHF. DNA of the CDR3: TGTGCCAGCAGGCCCGGACAGGCGGGTAGGAGGAATCAGCCCCAGCATTTT.

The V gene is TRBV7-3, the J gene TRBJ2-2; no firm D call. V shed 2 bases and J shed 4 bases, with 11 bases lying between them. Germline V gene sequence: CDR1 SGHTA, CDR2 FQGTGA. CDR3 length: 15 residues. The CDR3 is CASSLSGGITGELFF. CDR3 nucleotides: TGTGCCAGCAGCTTATCCGGCGGAATCACCGGGGAGCTGTTTTTT.

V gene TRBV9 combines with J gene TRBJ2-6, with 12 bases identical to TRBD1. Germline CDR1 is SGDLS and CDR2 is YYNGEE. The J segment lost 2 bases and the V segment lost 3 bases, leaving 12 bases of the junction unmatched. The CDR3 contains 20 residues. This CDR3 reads CASSAIRDRGRLTGANVLTF. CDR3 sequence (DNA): TGTGCCAGCAGCGCCATCCGGGACAGGGGGCGTTTAACTGGGGCCAACGTCCTGACTTTC.

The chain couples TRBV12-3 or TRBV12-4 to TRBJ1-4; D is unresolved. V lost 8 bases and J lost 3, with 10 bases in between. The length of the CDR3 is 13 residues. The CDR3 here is CASGFTANEKLFF. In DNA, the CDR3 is TGTGCCAGCGGATTTACGGCTAATGAAAAACTGTTTTTT.

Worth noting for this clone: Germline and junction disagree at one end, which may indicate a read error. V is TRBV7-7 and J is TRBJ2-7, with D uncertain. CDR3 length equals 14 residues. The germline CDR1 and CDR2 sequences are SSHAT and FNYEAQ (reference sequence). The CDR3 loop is CASSPLSGRDEQYF. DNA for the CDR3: TGTGCTAGCAGCCCACTCTCCGGAAGGGACGAGCAGTACTTC.

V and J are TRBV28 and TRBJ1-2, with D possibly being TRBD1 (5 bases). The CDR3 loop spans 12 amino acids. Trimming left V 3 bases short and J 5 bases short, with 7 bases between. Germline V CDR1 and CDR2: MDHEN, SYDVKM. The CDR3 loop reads CASSLGEYGYTF. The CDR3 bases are TGTGCCAGCAGTTTGGGGGAATATGGCTACACCTTC.